The present T cell receptor beta chain was sequenced within a study of T cell repertoires in cytomegalovirus infection. Study overall: HLA-C-restricted CMV epitopes, recently identified, and well-studied HLA-B-restricted ones were used by the study. Indications of both CMV infection and matching HLA type were provided by public TCR beta signatures. Overall study results and limits: Cumulative public TCR beta family frequency identified carriers of CMV plus the relevant HLA. The response measured ex vivo was dominated by TCR beta clonotypes (HLA-C-restricted and CMV-specific).

TCRdb independently ran MiXCR on the reads; one entry per CDR3 protein. This sample carries about 900,000 distinct CDR3 sequences, more than 25% of them seen once, and the ten largest clones take more than 12%. As concerns this clonotype: What it binds is unknown.

The CDR3 runs to 14 residues. Germline CDR1 MDHEN, CDR2 SYDVKM. The V segment lost 7 bases and the J segment 8 bases; nucleotides outside the gene matches: 8. Sequencing used cultured CD8+ T cells from PBMCs, obtained from culture after CMV antigen stimulation. The clonotype was recovered from a human donor in good health (CMV status not recorded). Some clones in this sample may be carry-over from other donors' samples. The rearrangement uses TRBV28 and TRBJ2-1; 10 bases agree with TRBD1. CDR3 bases: TGTGCCAGCACCCCCAGGACAGGGGGTGATGAGCAGTTCTTC. Translated: CASTPRTGGDEQFF. The variable domain in full, completed from reference TRBV28 and TRBJ2-1, reads DVKVTQSSRYLVKRTGEKVFLECVQDMDHENMFWYRQDPGLGLRLIYFSYDVKMKEKGDIPEGYSVSREKKERFSLILESASTNQTSMYLCASTPRTGGDEQFFGPGTRLTVL.